These T cell receptor beta chains were read from a single sample in a study of blood T cell repertoires in COVID-19. Sequenced by immunoSEQ multiplex PCR; TCRdb stores in-frame clones only, minus some. The table has approximately 190,000 clones, about 80% seen once. Sequencing used peripheral blood. The receptor set was obtained from a man in his sixties with acute or convalescent COVID-19. The CDR3 runs from the conserved cysteine through the conserved F or W. A D gene is named only where the DNA matches it firmly. Not all rows give a size; the values are once, few, many and, for expanded clones, a class.

V gene: TRBV4-2
D gene: TRBD2
clone size: .
J gene: TRBJ2-1
CDR3 protein: CASSTRTSTDEQFF
CDR3 DNA: TGTGCCAGCAGCACCCGGACTAGTACCGATGAGCAGTTCTTC

V gene: TRBV5-1
D gene: .
clone size: .
J gene: TRBJ1-1
CDR3 protein: CASFTGPANTEAFF
CDR3 DNA: TGCGCCAGCTTCACAGGGCCGGCGAACACTGAAGCTTTCTTT

V gene: TRBV28
D gene: TRBD1
clone size: .
J gene: TRBJ1-2
CDR3 protein: CASSPGQGVIYGYTF
CDR3 DNA: TGTGCCAGCAGCCCTGGACAGGGGGTGATCTATGGCTACACCTTC

V gene: TRBV6-5
D gene: .
clone size: .
J gene: TRBJ2-7
CDR3 protein: CASSYGSRAYEQYF
CDR3 DNA: TGTGCCAGCAGTTATGGGAGCCGGGCCTACGAGCAGTACTTC

V gene: TRBV6-4
D gene: TRBD1
clone size: .
J gene: TRBJ2-7
CDR3 protein: CASSPKPGQGAYEQYF
CDR3 DNA: TGTGCCAGCAGTCCGAAACCGGGACAGGGGGCGTACGAGCAGTACTTC

V gene: TRBV3-1/TRBV3-2
D gene: .
clone size: .
J gene: TRBJ1-1
CDR3 protein: CASSPVSRGTEAFF
CDR3 DNA: TGTGCCAGCAGCCCAGTCAGTAGGGGCACTGAAGCTTTCTTT

V gene: TRBV3-1/TRBV3-2
D gene: .
clone size: few
J gene: TRBJ2-7
CDR3 protein: CASSQGGQTIGYF
CDR3 DNA: TGTGCCAGCAGCCAAGGTGGACAGACCATCGGGTACTTC

V gene: TRBV19
D gene: .
clone size: .
J gene: TRBJ1-1
CDR3 protein: CASSIQGMNTEAFF
CDR3 DNA: TGTGCCAGTAGTATACAGGGCATGAACACTGAAGCTTTCTTT

V gene: TRBV9
D gene: TRBD2
clone size: .
J gene: TRBJ2-5
CDR3 protein: CASSFRTSGGTIQETQYF
CDR3 DNA: TGTGCCAGCAGCTTCCGGACTAGCGGGGGGACCATCCAAGAGACCCAGTACTTC

V gene: TRBV7-8
D gene: TRBD1
clone size: once
J gene: TRBJ1-2
CDR3 protein: CASSLSNQGANYGYTF
CDR3 DNA: TGTGCCAGCAGCTTAAGCAACCAGGGGGCCAACTATGGCTACACCTTC

V gene: TRBV10-3
D gene: TRBD1
clone size: once
J gene: TRBJ1-3
CDR3 protein: CAISPRQGAISGNTIYF
CDR3 DNA: TGTGCCATCAGTCCGCGACAGGGGGCGATCTCTGGAAACACCATATATTTT

V gene: TRBV30
D gene: .
clone size: .
J gene: TRBJ2-1
CDR3 protein: CAWSGSGNEQFF
CDR3 DNA: TGTGCCTGGAGCGGGAGCGGTAATGAGCAGTTCTTC

V gene: TRBV5-5
D gene: TRBD2
clone size: .
J gene: TRBJ2-6
CDR3 protein: CASSLAGGSSGANVLTF
CDR3 DNA: TGTGCCAGCAGCTTGGCCGGCGGGAGCTCTGGGGCCAACGTCCTGACTTTC

V gene: TRBV10-3
D gene: TRBD1
clone size: .
J gene: TRBJ2-7
CDR3 protein: CAISDGQGVEEQYF
CDR3 DNA: TGTGCCATCAGTGATGGACAGGGGGTCGAGGAGCAGTACTTC

V gene: TRBV7-8
D gene: .
clone size: few
J gene: TRBJ1-4
CDR3 protein: CASSLGGGDEKLFF
CDR3 DNA: TGTGCCAGCAGCTTAGGAGGGGGGGATGAAAAACTGTTTTTT

V gene: TRBV3-1/TRBV3-2
D gene: .
clone size: .
J gene: TRBJ2-3
CDR3 protein: CASSLSRVATQYF
CDR3 DNA: TGTGCCAGCAGCCTGAGTAGAGTAGCCACGCAGTATTTT

V gene: TRBV4-3
D gene: TRBD1
clone size: .
J gene: TRBJ1-3
CDR3 protein: CASSRQGTSGNTIYF
CDR3 DNA: TGCGCCAGCAGCCGACAGGGCACTTCTGGAAACACCATATATTTT

V gene: TRBV7-6
D gene: .
clone size: once
J gene: TRBJ2-5
CDR3 protein: CASSLGGTKTQYF
CDR3 DNA: TGTGCCAGCAGCTTAGGAGGGACAAAGACCCAGTACTTC

V gene: TRBV2
D gene: TRBD2
clone size: .
J gene: TRBJ2-1
CDR3 protein: CASSVRLAEWNEQFF
CDR3 DNA: TGTGCCAGCAGTGTTCGCCTAGCGGAATGGAATGAGCAGTTCTTC

V gene: TRBV6-5
D gene: .
clone size: .
J gene: TRBJ1-3
CDR3 protein: CASSYSAGSSGNTIYF
CDR3 DNA: TGTGCCAGCAGTTACTCGGCGGGCAGCTCTGGAAACACCATATATTTT

V gene: TRBV5-4
D gene: TRBD2
clone size: once
J gene: TRBJ2-3
CDR3 protein: CASSSGLAGEEAQYF
CDR3 DNA: TGTGCCAGCAGTTCGGGACTAGCGGGAGAGGAGGCGCAGTATTTT

V gene: TRBV2
D gene: TRBD1
clone size: .
J gene: TRBJ1-5
CDR3 protein: CASSRTGSDQPQHF
CDR3 DNA: TGTGCCAGCAGTCGGACAGGGTCGGATCAGCCCCAGCATTTT

V gene: TRBV15
D gene: TRBD1
clone size: .
J gene: TRBJ1-5
CDR3 protein: CATSGIPGQGGGQPQHF
CDR3 DNA: TGTGCCACCAGCGGGATCCCGGGGCAGGGGGGCGGGCAGCCCCAGCATTTT

V gene: TRBV3-1/TRBV3-2
D gene: .
clone size: .
J gene: TRBJ2-7
CDR3 protein: CASSQASEQYF
CDR3 DNA: TGTGCCAGCAGCCAAGCGTCCGAGCAGTACTTC

V gene: TRBV6-4
D gene: TRBD1
clone size: few
J gene: TRBJ1-2
CDR3 protein: CASSDSGNRGTGRGYTF
CDR3 DNA: TGTGCCAGCAGTGACTCAGGGAATAGGGGGACAGGGAGAGGCTACACCTTC

V gene: TRBV7-3
D gene: .
clone size: .
J gene: TRBJ2-3
CDR3 protein: CASSLGPQGTDTQYF
CDR3 DNA: TGTGCCAGCAGCTTAGGGCCCCAGGGCACAGATACGCAGTATTTT

V gene: TRBV25-1
D gene: TRBD1
clone size: .
J gene: TRBJ1-1
CDR3 protein: CASTDRGRGNTEAFF
CDR3 DNA: TGTGCCAGCACGGACAGGGGGCGTGGGAACACTGAAGCTTTCTTT

V gene: TRBV19
D gene: .
clone size: few
J gene: TRBJ1-2
CDR3 protein: CASSVRNYGYTF
CDR3 DNA: TGTGCCAGTAGTGTTCGGAACTATGGCTACACCTTC

V gene: TRBV27
D gene: TRBD1
clone size: .
J gene: TRBJ2-7
CDR3 protein: CASSLRQGSDEQYF
CDR3 DNA: TGTGCCAGCAGTTTGCGACAGGGGTCCGACGAGCAGTACTTC

V gene: TRBV6-1
D gene: .
clone size: .
J gene: TRBJ2-1
CDR3 protein: CASSPQFGGAQEQFF
CDR3 DNA: TGTGCCAGCAGTCCCCAATTCGGGGGAGCACAAGAGCAGTTCTTC